The 18 T cell receptor beta chains given below trace back to one sample, sequenced in a study of blood T cell repertoires in COVID-19 (dated by TCRdb to between 2020 and 2021). The method behind the library was the immunoSEQ multiplex PCR assay. TCRdb holds this immuneACCESS table with in-frame rearrangements only. Some clones are missing; in checked studies, unresolved V genes explain under half, and the rest has no known cause. The sample table contains 250,000 to 400,000 clones; only one count was recorded for around 89% of them. Approximately 1.6% of the sample lies in the top ten. The sample was peripheral blood. The receptor set was obtained from a woman aged 25 to 39 with COVID-19, enrolled during active disease.

The CDR3 nucleotides read TGTGCCAGCAGCCTCGCTGGAGAAGGCGAGCAGTACTTC. The encoded protein is CASSLAGEGEQYF. The rearrangement uses TRBV13 and TRBJ2-7; D not certain. V dropped 5 bases and J dropped 6 bases, with 14 bases sitting between them. This CDR3 has 13 residues. Germline CDR1 and CDR2: PRHDT and FYEKMQ (reference sequence).

CDR3 DNA: TGTGCCAGCAGTCCACGCGGACTAGCGAAGGACGAGCAGTACTTC. It yields the protein CASSPRGLAKDEQYF. The chain combines TRBV6-2 or TRBV6-3 with TRBJ2-7; 9 bases fit TRBD2. This CDR3 is 15 amino acids long. V was clipped by 5 bases and J by 5 bases; unmatched bases: 10. In germline, CDR1 is MNHEY, CDR2 SVGEGT.

The chain carries TRBV28 and TRBJ1-2; D is possibly TRBD1 (5 bases). Germline V gives CDR1 MDHEN, CDR2 SYDVKM. CDR3 size: 13 residues. Trimming removed 6 bases from V and 6 bases from J, with 14 bases in between. The CDR3 DNA follows: TGTGCCAGCAGCAGGGTTTTTCTCAATGGCTACACCTTC. Translated: CASSRVFLNGYTF.

V gene TRBV6-2 or TRBV6-3 combines with J gene TRBJ2-7; 12 positions agree with TRBD2. The CDR3 extends over 15 amino acids. Per germline, CDR1 MNHEY and CDR2 SVGEGT. The junction had 1 base not matched to a gene; V was cut back by 0 bases and J by 4 bases. This CDR3 reads CASSYSTSGGYEQYF. The CDR3 DNA is TGTGCCAGCAGTTACTCGACTAGCGGGGGATACGAGCAGTACTTC.

The chain is built from TRBV7-9 and TRBJ2-3; TRBD2 might be the D (6 bases). The germline V and J ends were trimmed by 5 bases and 0 bases, with 12 bases remaining between them. The CDR3 length is 15 residues. Germline CDR1 is SEHNR and CDR2 is FQNEAQ (reference sequence). The CDR3, as DNA: TGTGCCAGCAGCGACGGCGGGACTAGCACAGATACGCAGTATTTT. This codes for CASSDGGTSTDTQYF.

In this sample, this clone turned up once. The chain couples TRBV6-6 to TRBJ2-5; maybe TRBD2 (6 bases). Germline CDR1 MNHNY, CDR2 SVGAGI (reference sequence). With 5 bases removed from V and 5 bases from J, the gap between germline ends came to 15 bases. The CDR3 is made up of 14 amino acids. CDR3 in DNA: TGTGCCAGCAGTCCTATGGGGAGGCGGGAGACCCAGTACTTC. Residues: CASSPMGRRETQYF.

V usage is TRBV9 and J usage is TRBJ1-2; perhaps TRBD1 as D (5 bases). This CDR3 is built from 15 residues. Germline V lookup: CDR1 SGDLS, CDR2 YYNGEE. V was pared by 0 bases and J by 6 bases, with 15 bases between. For the CDR3, the DNA is TGTGCCAGCAGCGTAGGGGTGGGGCAGGGTAATGGCTACACCTTC. Residues: CASSVGVGQGNGYTF.

This clone appeared once. The genes are TRBV11-2 and TRBJ2-4, with 7 positions matching TRBD1. The germline V gene encodes CDR1 SGHAT and CDR2 FQNNGV. V gave up 1 base and J gave up 2 bases; unmatched junction bases: 14. There are 19 residues in the CDR3. CDR3 in DNA: TGTGCCAGCAGCTTAGGCCTTGACAGGGCCTTGGGCTCCAAAAACATTCAGTACTTC. It translates to CASSLGLDRALGSKNIQYF.

This clone was observed a handful of times. The chain is built from TRBV11-1 and TRBJ1-6; D is unclear. The CDR3 is 16 residues long. Germline lookup yields CDR1 SGHAT and CDR2 FQDESV (reference sequence). V gave up 1 base and J gave up 3 bases, with 10 bases separating them. The CDR3: CASSLDGSFYNSPLHF. CDR3 nucleotide sequence: TGTGCCAGCAGCTTAGATGGGAGCTTCTATAATTCACCCCTCCACTTT.

Of note for this clone: This same CDR3 is encoded by further DNA sequences in the sample. The chain has TRBV19 and TRBJ1-1; 8 bases match TRBD1. Germline V CDR1 and CDR2: LNHDA, SQIVND (reference sequence). With 3 bases clipped from V and 5 bases from J, the junction kept 2 bases outside the gene matches. This CDR3 region has 13 residues. Here the CDR3 DNA reads TGTGCCAGTAGTATCGGACAGGGAACTGAAGCTTTCTTT. Translating it yields CASSIGQGTEAFF.

The chain employs TRBV5-6 and TRBJ1-1, with 11 bases fitting TRBD1. The CDR3 loop spans 16 amino acids. Trimming removed 2 bases from V and 2 bases from J; junction bases left unmatched: 5. Germline values: CDR1 SGHDT, CDR2 YYEEEE. The CDR3 loop reads CASSFMGQGVNTEAFF. The CDR3 DNA is TGTGCCAGCAGCTTTATGGGACAGGGGGTCAACACTGAAGCTTTCTTT.

J is TRBJ1-2 and V is TRBV14; maybe TRBD1 (5 bases). CDR1 and CDR2 (germline): SGHDN, FVKESK. The CDR3 contains 20 residues. The germline V and J ends were trimmed by 0 bases and 4 bases, with 27 bases remaining between them. CDR3 DNA sequence: TGTGCCAGCAGCCAAGAGCCCATAGGCGGGATGACAGTCCCCAGCTATGGCTACACCTTC. Protein sequence: CASSQEPIGGMTVPSYGYTF.

This clone was picked up one time. This chain connects TRBV2 to TRBJ2-4; D remains ambiguous. In germline, CDR1 is SNHLY, CDR2 FYNNEI. V was cut by 3 bases and J by 0 bases, with 3 bases left in between. The CDR3 sequence is 13 residues long. The DNA for the CDR3 is TGTGCCAGCAGTGACCTAGCCAAAAACATTCAGTACTTC. Protein product: CASSDLAKNIQYF.

CDR3 in DNA: TGCGCCAGCAGCCATCCCCCGGGACTGACTAATGAAAAACTGTTTTTT. Protein: CASSHPPGLTNEKLFF. This chain uses TRBV4-1 with TRBJ1-4; TRBD1 might be the D (5 bases). With 3 bases removed from V and 2 bases from J, the gap between germline ends came to 13 bases. CDR3 size: 16 residues. In germline, CDR1 is MGHRA, CDR2 YSYEKL.

This sequence joins TRBV9 and TRBJ1-6; 10 bases line up with TRBD1. The CDR3 contains 14 residues. V trimming: 3 bases; J trimming: 10 bases; junction bases outside the gene matches: 4. Germline V gives CDR1 SGDLS, CDR2 YYNGEE. The CDR3 reads CASSGTGGVSPLHF. The CDR3, as DNA: TGTGCCAGCAGCGGGACAGGGGGGGTCTCACCCCTCCACTTT.

Comment on this clone: The sample holds other DNA sequences that translate to the same CDR3. This chain links TRBV2 with TRBJ1-3; D gene uncertain. The CDR3 extends over 14 amino acids. V was shortened by 5 bases and J by 1 base, with 9 bases between the two germline ends. Germline CDR1 reads SNHLY; CDR2 reads FYNNEI. The CDR3 coding sequence is TGTGCCAGCAGTCTCATCAGGTCTGGAAACACCATATATTTT. It specifies CASSLIRSGNTIYF.

The V gene is TRBV6-7, the J gene TRBJ2-7; TRBD1 might be the D (5 bases). TRBV6-7 is flagged as an ORF with uncertain function. This CDR3 has 18 residues. The V gene lost 4 bases and the J gene lost 2 bases, with 24 bases spanning the gap. The DNA for the CDR3 is TGTGCCAGCAGTTCCTTCCCGCTGCAAAGGGGCTTCACCTACGAGCAGTACGTC. Translated, it gives CASSSFPLQRGFTYEQYV.

This chain links TRBV5-1 with TRBJ2-1; 7 nucleotides match TRBD1. In germline, CDR1 is SGHRS, CDR2 YFSETQ. The CDR3 totals 15 residues. V dropped 1 base and J dropped 3; count of bases not matched to a gene: 4. The CDR3 loop is CASSLSGQSYNEQFF. The CDR3 DNA follows: TGCGCCAGCAGCTTGTCGGGACAGAGCTACAATGAGCAGTTCTTC. Full variable domain (rest looked up from reference TRBV5-1 and TRBJ2-1): KAGVTQTPRYLIKTRGQQVTLSCSPISGHRSVSWYQQTPGQGLQFLFEYFSETQRNKGNFPGRFSGRQFSNSRSEMNVSTLELGDSALYLCASSLSGQSYNEQFFGPGTRLTVL.